Shown below are 11 T cell receptor beta chains from a single sample sequenced in a study of STAT5B mutations in CD4+ large granular lymphocyte leukemia. Data came from immunoSEQ multiplex PCR; TCRdb stores just in-frame clones and leaves some out. The sample has roughly 48,000 clones; 55% to 75% are singletons. The sample consisted of CD4+ T cells from blood buffy coats. The receptors here all came from a human donor in good health.

The chain has TRBV7-9 and TRBJ1-4; D is ambiguous. There are 14 residues in the CDR3. The germline V and J ends were trimmed by 5 bases and 8 bases, with 15 bases remaining between them. CDR1 and CDR2 (germline): SEHNR, FQNEAQ (reference sequence). The chain's CDR3 is CASSPSQLGEKLFF. In DNA, the CDR3 is TGTGCCAGCAGCCCTAGCCAATTAGGGGAAAAACTGTTTTTT.

This clone appeared a few times. The chain couples TRBV20-1 to TRBJ2-1; D unresolved. CDR1 and CDR2 from the germline V gene are DFQATT and SNEGSKA (reference sequence). V lost 4 bases, J lost 6 bases, and 7 bases lay in between. The CDR3 covers 11 residues. The CDR3 DNA sequence: TGCAGTGCTAAGGACGTCAATGAGCAGTTCTTC. It yields the protein CSAKDVNEQFF.

Worth noting for this clone: One junction end disagrees with the germline gene, perhaps due to a read error. The V gene is TRBV30, the J gene TRBJ1-1, with D possibly being TRBD1 (5 bases). The germline gives CDR1 GTSNPN, CDR2 SVGIG (reference sequence). This CDR3 is built from 13 residues. This chain's CDR3 is CARRQTENTEAFF. DNA of the CDR3: TGTGCCCGGAGACAGACAGAGAACACTGAAGCTTTCTTT.

This sequence joins TRBV29-1 and TRBJ2-3, with D possibly matching TRBD1 (6 bases). Trimming shortened V by 4 bases and J by 4 bases, and 15 bases separated the two germline ends. Germline CDR1 is SQVTM and CDR2 is ANQGSEA. CDR3 length: 14 amino acids. The CDR3 sequence: CSVAMGAGADTQYF. CDR3 in DNA: TGCAGCGTTGCCATGGGGGCTGGCGCAGATACGCAGTATTTT.

This chain joins TRBV5-5 and TRBJ1-2; 9 bases are shared with TRBD1. With V trimmed by 5 bases and J by 8 bases, 10 bases remained unmatched. Germline V CDR1 and CDR2: SGHKS, YYEKEE (reference sequence). This CDR3 has 14 residues. For the CDR3, the DNA is TGTGCCAGCAGGAGGGGACAGGGTGAAGAGGGCTACACCTTC. Translated: CASRRGQGEEGYTF. Full variable domain (remainder filled in from reference TRBV5-5 and TRBJ1-2): DAGVTQSPTHLIKTRGQQVTLRCSPISGHKSVSWYQQVLGQGPQFIFQYYEKEERGRGNFPDRFSARQFPNYSSELNVNALLLGDSALYLCASRRGQGEEGYTFGSGTRLTVV.

J is TRBJ1-6 and V is TRBV10-3, with D possibly being TRBD1 (6 bases). Trimming stripped 0 bases from V and 7 bases from J, with 13 bases between. From germline, CDR1 is ENHRY and CDR2 SYGVKD. This CDR3 is 16 amino acids long. The CDR3 sequence is CAISESRAGVNSPLHF. CDR3 in DNA: TGTGCCATCAGTGAGTCCCGGGCAGGGGTGAATTCACCCCTCCACTTT.

The chain uses TRBV21-1 and TRBJ1-1; the table assigns TRBD1, which was not confirmed against the DNA. TRBV21-1 has pseudogene status. This CDR3 spans 13 amino acids. The CDR3 protein is CASNKDSRTEAFF. The CDR3 DNA reads TGTGCCAGCAATAAGGACAGTAGGACTGAAGCTTTCTTT.

V is TRBV14 and J is TRBJ2-7; 7 nucleotides agree with TRBD1. The germline CDR1 and CDR2 sequences are SGHDN and FVKESK. This CDR3 comprises 17 residues. V was clipped by 3 bases and J by 0 bases; unmatched bases: 11. The chain's CDR3 is CASSHLGQFRHSYEQYV. CDR3 in DNA: TGTGCCAGCAGCCATCTGGGACAGTTCCGACACTCCTACGAGCAGTACGTC.

A few counts support this clone. This rearrangement joins TRBV19 to TRBJ1-5; D unclear. The CDR3 runs 15 residues. V lost 6 bases and J lost 0, with 12 bases in between. Germline lookup yields CDR1 LNHDA and CDR2 SQIVND (reference sequence). The CDR3 sequence is CASRRTYNSNQPQHF. In DNA, the CDR3 is TGTGCCAGTAGAAGGACCTATAATAGCAATCAGCCCCAGCATTTT.

This clone was picked up one time. J is TRBJ2-3 and V is TRBV10-1; D is possibly TRBD2 (6 bases). CDR1 is WNHNN, CDR2 SYGVQD, per germline (reference sequence). Trimming cost V 10 bases and J 1 base, with 24 bases left between them. The CDR3 is made up of 17 amino acids. The CDR3 coding sequence is TGCGCCACCCCCGTGCGGGGACCCCCTTGGGGCACAGATACGCAGTATTTT. Its protein is CATPVRGPPWGTDTQYF.

The chain joins TRBV15 to TRBJ2-4; D unresolved. V was pared by 0 bases and J by 1 base, with 7 bases between. The CDR3 is made up of 15 amino acids. Germline lookup yields CDR1 LNHNV and CDR2 YYDKDF (reference sequence). CDR3: CATSRDRSAKNIQYF. Written as DNA, the CDR3 is TGTGCCACCAGCAGAGACAGATCCGCCAAAAACATTCAGTACTTC.